This TCR beta chain appears in the sequencing data of a study of T cells after yellow fever vaccination (dated by TCRdb to the late 2010s). Context from the whole study: The SMART-Seq v4 Ultra Low Input RNA kit was used to prepare libraries from fractions with low cell numbers. To follow T-cell clones before and after both primary and booster YFV17D yellow fever vaccination, bulk TCR alpha and beta repertoires underwent longitudinal sequencing. The cohort comprised two healthy male donors, one aged 18 to 29 and one aged 30 to 40 years. Blood samples were taken at several timepoints before and after primary and secondary immunization, and bulk PBMC replicates and cell subsets were isolated. Points the paper makes about the study in general: A small fraction of clonotypes showed up in both the CD4 and CD8 compartments, probably as a result of convergent recombination. FACS-sorted repertoires could contain abundant contaminating clonotypes from the bulk population, so computational filtering was required. Because the study included only a couple of donors, the extent to which the findings can be generalized is limited. After the booster, most of the clones that had expanded following primary vaccination were detected again (just under 97% of CD4 and 80% to 90% of CD8), which suggests that memory was broadly maintained. The secondary T-cell response was weaker than the primary response but faster, peaking on day 5 instead of day 15.

Synthesis of TCR cDNA relied on 5'RACE template switching, a step that introduced a universal primer site along with unique molecular identifiers. Priming for cDNA synthesis came from both the TCR alpha and TCR beta constant segments. Two PCR steps were used to amplify libraries, with sample barcodes and sequencing adapters being added in the second step. Libraries were sequenced on Illumina HiSeq 2500 (2x100 bp) or NovaSeq (2x150 bp). The authors' analysis ran thus. Reads were demultiplexed and collapsed into UMI consensus sequences with MIGEC, and V(D)J alignment was performed with MiXCR. Vaccine-responding clonotypes were defined with edgeR using replicate PBMC samples, requiring FDR below 0.01 and a log2 fold change above 5 up to day 15. Each bulk clonotype was labeled CD4 or CD8 based on which sequenced repertoire, CD4 or CD8, contained the clonotype at higher abundance. TCRdb itself trimmed the public reads at Q25 with fastp, ran MiXCR and retained productive beta chains. CDR3 protein duplicates are merged, each entry listing the most common genes and DNA. None of the V and J calls come from the authors' own analysis; TCRdb made them. The sample records about 630,000 distinct CDR3 sequences, 12% of which are singletons. The ten most abundant clones make up around 14% of the sample.

This clonotype was recorded a few times. Its target antigen remains unknown. The junction shows a germline mismatch at one end, possibly a read error. There are 11 amino acids in the CDR3, from cysteine to phenylalanine inclusive. CDR3 DNA is the only sequence kept; it has 33 bases, read in frame from the first base. From a lookup of the germline V gene (reference sequence), CDR1 and CDR2 are DFQATT and SNEGSKA. Reading the label with the study, this specimen's treatment or condition is: live attenuated yellow fever vaccine strain. At each blood-draw timepoint, two biological replicates of bulk PBMCs were obtained. PBMCs were isolated from peripheral blood using a standard Ficoll-Paque protocol. TriZol was used to extract RNA from bulk PBMCs, CD4 and CD8 fractions, and dextramer-positive and dextramer-negative fractions.

The sequence links TRBV20-1 to TRBJ2-4; 9 bases in the middle match TRBD1. This TCR derives from a man aged 25 to 40 who received the YFV17D yellow fever vaccine. The starting material was PBMCs, obtained on the day of the yellow fever booster vaccination. The CDR3 region has the sequence CSASSRDRVYF. The DNA reads as follows: TGCAGTGCTAGCAGCCGGGACAGGGTGTATTTC.